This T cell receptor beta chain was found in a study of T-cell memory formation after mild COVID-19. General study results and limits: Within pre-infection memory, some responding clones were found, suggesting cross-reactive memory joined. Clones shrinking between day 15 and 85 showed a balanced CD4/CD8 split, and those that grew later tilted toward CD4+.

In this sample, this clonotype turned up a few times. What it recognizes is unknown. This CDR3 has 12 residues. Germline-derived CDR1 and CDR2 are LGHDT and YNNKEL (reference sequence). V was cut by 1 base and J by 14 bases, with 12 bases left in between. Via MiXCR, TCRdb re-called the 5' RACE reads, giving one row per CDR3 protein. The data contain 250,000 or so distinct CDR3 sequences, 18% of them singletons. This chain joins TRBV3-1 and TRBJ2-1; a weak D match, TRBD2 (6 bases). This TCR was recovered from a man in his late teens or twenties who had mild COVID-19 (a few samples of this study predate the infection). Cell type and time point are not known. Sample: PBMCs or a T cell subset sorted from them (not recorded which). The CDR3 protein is CASSQGGLAKFF. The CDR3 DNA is TGTGCCAGCAGCCAAGGCGGGCTAGCGAAGTTCTTC.